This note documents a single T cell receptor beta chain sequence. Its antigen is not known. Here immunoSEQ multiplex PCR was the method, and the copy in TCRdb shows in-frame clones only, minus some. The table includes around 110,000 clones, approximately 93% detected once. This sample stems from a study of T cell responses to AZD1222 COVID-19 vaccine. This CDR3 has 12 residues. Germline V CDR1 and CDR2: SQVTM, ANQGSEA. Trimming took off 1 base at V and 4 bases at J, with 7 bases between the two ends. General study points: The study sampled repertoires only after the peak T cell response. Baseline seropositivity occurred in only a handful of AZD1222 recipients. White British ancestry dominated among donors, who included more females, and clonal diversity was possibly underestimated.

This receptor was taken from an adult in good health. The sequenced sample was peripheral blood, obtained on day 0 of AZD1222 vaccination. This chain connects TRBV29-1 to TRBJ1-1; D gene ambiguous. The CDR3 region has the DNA TGCAGCGTTGAAGGGTTGACCACTGAAGCTTTCTTT. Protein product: CSVEGLTTEAFF.